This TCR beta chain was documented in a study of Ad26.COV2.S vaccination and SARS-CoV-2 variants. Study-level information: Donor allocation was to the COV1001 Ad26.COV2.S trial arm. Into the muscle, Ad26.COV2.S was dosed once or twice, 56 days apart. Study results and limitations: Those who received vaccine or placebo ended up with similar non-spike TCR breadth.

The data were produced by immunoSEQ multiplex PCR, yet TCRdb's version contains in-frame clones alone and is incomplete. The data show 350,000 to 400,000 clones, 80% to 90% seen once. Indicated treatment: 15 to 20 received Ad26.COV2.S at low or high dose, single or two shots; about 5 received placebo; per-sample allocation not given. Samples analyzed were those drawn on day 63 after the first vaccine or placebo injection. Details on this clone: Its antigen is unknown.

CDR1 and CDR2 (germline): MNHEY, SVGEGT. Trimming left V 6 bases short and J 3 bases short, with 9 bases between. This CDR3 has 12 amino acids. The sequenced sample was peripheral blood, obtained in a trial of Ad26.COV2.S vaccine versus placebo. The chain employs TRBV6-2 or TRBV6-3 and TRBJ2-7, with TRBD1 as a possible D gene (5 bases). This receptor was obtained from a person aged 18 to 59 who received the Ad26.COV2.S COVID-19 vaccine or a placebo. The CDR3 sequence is CASSRQLYEQYF. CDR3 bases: TGTGCCAGCAGCCGACAGCTCTACGAGCAGTACTTC.